This T cell receptor beta chain was sequenced during a study of spatial heterogeneity in lung cancer. Whole-study context: More than nine raw reads, on average, carried each unique TCR and UMI combination.

Described time point: sample taken at primary tumor resection. Whole RNA obtained from tumor, nontumor lung or frozen PBMC underwent sequencing without sorting. Germline assignment: CDR1 SGHRS and CDR2 YFSETQ. CDR3 length: 15 amino acids. Germline trimming cut 1 base from V and 3 bases from J; bases unmatched to any gene: 3. This clonotype has only a few counts. TCRdb recomputed calls from the 5' RACE reads with MiXCR, one row per CDR3 protein. The sample holds some 37,000 distinct CDR3 sequences, less than 8.5% seen once. This TCR came from a female donor with early-stage non-small cell lung cancer. This sample comprised PBMCs, obtained at surgery. The rearrangement links TRBV5-1 to TRBJ2-5; 10 positions match TRBD2. The CDR3 bases are TGCGCCAGCAGCTTGTTTCTAGCGGGGGAAGAGACCCAGTACTTC. Amino acids: CASSLFLAGEETQYF.